This TCR beta chain is drawn from a study of identical twins. This CDR3 spans 13 amino acids. The germline V gene has CDR1 SGHNT and CDR2 YENEEA. Trimming removed 5 bases at V and 8 bases at J, with 10 bases between. Using its own MiXCR run on the 5' RACE reads, TCRdb lists one record per CDR3 protein. The sample lists approximately 490,000 distinct CDR3 sequences, under 25% occurring once. The data also belong to a second study, concerning yellow fever vaccine responses in identical twins.

The chain joins TRBV11-3 to TRBJ1-6; tentative D call: TRBD1 (6 bases). The sequence derives from a woman aged 18-29 years in good health. Sequenced material: CD4+ T cells sorted from blood. CDR3 sequence (DNA): TGTGCCAGCAGCATAACAGGGCATTCACCCCTCCACTTT. Its translation is CASSITGHSPLHF.